The sequence of this TCR beta chain was determined in a study of T cells in tuberculosis (dated by TCRdb to 2016 to 2019). Study-wide context: To characterize T cells specific for the mycobacterial lipid antigen glucose monomycolate (GMM), the study used CD1B tetramers together with high-throughput TCR immunosequencing. IGRA-negative adolescents, IGRA-positive adolescents with latent tuberculosis and adults with active tuberculosis, approximately 11 per group, were compared in a South African clinical cohort. Beyond this particular receptor, the publication reports: With the diverse GMM-specific repertoire as input, a classifier achieved around 90% accuracy (AUROC about 0.93), whereas GEM motif frequencies as input gave 60% to 70% accuracy. Active tuberculosis TCR-alpha repertoires showed smaller mean NN-distances to GMM-specific TCRs than IGRA-negative controls, suggesting clonal expansion of these TCRs. The smaller NN-distances were partly driven by shorter CDR3-alpha lengths in active tuberculosis patients, and the difference for TCR-beta did not reach statistical significance. Clinical samples were selected based on the availability of cryopreserved specimens, with adults included as active tuberculosis cases and adolescents included as controls.

At study entry, a tuberculin skin test and the QuantiFERON-TB GOLD In-Tube IGRA were used to screen adolescents for latent tuberculosis infection. Unsorted cryopreserved PBMC were immunosequenced, covering on average approximately 100,000 T cells per clinical donor. Eleven high schools in the Worcester region of the Western Cape, South Africa, served as enrollment sites for adolescents aged 12 to 18 years. Some ten M. tuberculosis-infected adolescents and about ten uninfected adolescents, matched for age and sex, were selected. PBMC from adolescents were isolated by density centrifugation from freshly drawn heparinized blood and were then cryopreserved. The immunoSEQ multiplex PCR assay was used to generate TCR libraries, with TCR-beta and/or TCR-alpha/delta assays applied to each sample. The Illumina high-throughput platform was used to sequence the amplified TCR libraries. Regarding the original processing steps: Clustering and dimensionality reduction relied on pairwise TCRdist distances among GMM-specific receptors from T cells that were either sorted ex vivo or expanded in vitro. Each clinical repertoire received a mean NN-distance score, defined as the average TCRdist to the nearest 10% of tetramer-positive reference sequences. GEM TCR motif frequency was calculated as the fraction of unique TCRs that matched known GEM sequences in V/J usage and CDR3 length. Active tuberculosis was classified by linear discriminant analysis with leave-one-out cross-validation, implemented in scikit-learn. This is the immuneACCESS table as TCRdb keeps it, with only in-frame sequences that have V and J called. A part of the clones is gone; compared with another copy, unresolved V genes explain less than half, and the rest is unexplained. That table gives V, J and clone size, and the DNA gave D and trimming. This sample has about 24,000 clones in its table, and nearly 97% of those were observed once. Of the sample, approximately 8.8% is held by the ten largest clones.

On this clone: No antigen is known for it. Base qualities are missing; no much larger clone stands one base away.

From V the trimming removes 5 bases and from J it removes 5 bases, while the gene matches leave 4 bases of the junction unaccounted for. The CDR3, cysteine through phenylalanine, is 12 amino acids long. Only the CDR3 region is kept as DNA, spanning 36 bases read in frame from base 1. Sequences SQVTM (CDR1) and ANQGSEA (CDR2) are obtained from the germline V gene. Here the chain combines TRBV29-1 and TRBJ2-3, with 7 bases in between that match TRBD2. The source of this sequence is a donor aged 5-35 years with latent tuberculosis or without tuberculosis infection. Sequencing input: PBMCs. CDR3 reads: CSVPRGEDTQYF. The DNA reads TGCAGCGTTCCTCGGGGGGAAGATACGCAGTATTTT.